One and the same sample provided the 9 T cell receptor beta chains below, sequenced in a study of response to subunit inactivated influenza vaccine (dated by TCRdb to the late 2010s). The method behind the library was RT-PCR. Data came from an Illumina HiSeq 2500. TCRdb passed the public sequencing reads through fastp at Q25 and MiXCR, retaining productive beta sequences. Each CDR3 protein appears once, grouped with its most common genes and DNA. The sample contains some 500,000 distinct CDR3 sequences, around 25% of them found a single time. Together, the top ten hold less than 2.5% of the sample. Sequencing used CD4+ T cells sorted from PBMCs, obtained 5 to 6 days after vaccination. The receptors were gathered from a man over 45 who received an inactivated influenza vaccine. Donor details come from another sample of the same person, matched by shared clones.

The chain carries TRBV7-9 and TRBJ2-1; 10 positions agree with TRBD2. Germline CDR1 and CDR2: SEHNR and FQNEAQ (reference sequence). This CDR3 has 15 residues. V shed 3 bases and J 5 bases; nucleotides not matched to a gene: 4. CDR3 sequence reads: CASSLGLAIDNEQFF. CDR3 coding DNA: TGTGCCAGCAGCTTGGGACTAGCGATCGACAATGAGCAGTTCTTC.

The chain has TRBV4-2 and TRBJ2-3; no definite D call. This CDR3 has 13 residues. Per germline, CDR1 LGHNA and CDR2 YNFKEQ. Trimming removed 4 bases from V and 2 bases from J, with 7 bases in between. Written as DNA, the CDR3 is TGTGCCAGCAGCCTCATGATCACAGATACGCAGTATTTT. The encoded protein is CASSLMITDTQYF.

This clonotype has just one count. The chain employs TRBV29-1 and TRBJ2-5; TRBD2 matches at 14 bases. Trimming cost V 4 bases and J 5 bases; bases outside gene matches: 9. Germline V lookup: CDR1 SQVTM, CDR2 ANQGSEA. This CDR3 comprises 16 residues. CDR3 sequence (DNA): TGCAGCGTTGCGGTGACTAGCGGGAGGGCCTTGGAGACCCAGTACTTC. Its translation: CSVAVTSGRALETQYF. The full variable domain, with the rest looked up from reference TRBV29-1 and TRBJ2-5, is SAVISQKPSRDICQRGTSLTIQCQVDSQVTMMFWYRQQPGQSLTLIATANQGSEATYESGFVIDKFPISRPNLTFSTLTVSNMSPEDSSIYLCSVAVTSGRALETQYFGPGTRLLVL.

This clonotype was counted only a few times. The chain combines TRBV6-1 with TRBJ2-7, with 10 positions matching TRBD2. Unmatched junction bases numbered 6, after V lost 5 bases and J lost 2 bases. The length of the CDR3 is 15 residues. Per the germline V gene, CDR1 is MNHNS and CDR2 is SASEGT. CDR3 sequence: CASSRGLAGAYEQYF. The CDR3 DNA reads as TGTGCCAGCAGTAGGGGTCTAGCGGGAGCCTACGAGCAGTACTTC.

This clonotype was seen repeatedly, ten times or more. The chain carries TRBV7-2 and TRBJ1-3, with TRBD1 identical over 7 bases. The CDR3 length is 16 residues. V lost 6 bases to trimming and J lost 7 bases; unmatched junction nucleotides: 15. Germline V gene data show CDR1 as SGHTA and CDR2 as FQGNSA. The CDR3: CASSHQFPGGANTIYF. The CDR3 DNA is TGTGCCAGCAGTCACCAATTTCCAGGGGGAGCGAACACCATATATTTT.

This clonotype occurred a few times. The CDR3 loop reads CASSFVGGTYNEQFF. The CDR3 nucleotides read TGTGCCAGCAGTTTTGTGGGCGGAACCTACAATGAGCAGTTCTTC. The J gene is TRBJ2-1, the V gene TRBV27; D remains ambiguous. V shed 3 bases and J shed 2 bases, with 11 bases lying between them. There are 15 residues in the CDR3. The germline gives CDR1 MNHEY, CDR2 SMNVEV (reference sequence).

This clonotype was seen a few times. As DNA, the CDR3 is TGCAGTGCTAGAGGCCCAGGGGACAGTTACTACGAGCAGTACTTC. Its protein is CSARGPGDSYYEQYF. The chain carries TRBV20-1 and TRBJ2-7, with TRBD1 identical over 7 bases. J gave up 3 bases and V 1 base, and 9 bases lay outside the gene matches. CDR1 is DFQATT and CDR2 is SNEGSKA in the germline V gene (reference sequence). The CDR3 extends over 15 amino acids.

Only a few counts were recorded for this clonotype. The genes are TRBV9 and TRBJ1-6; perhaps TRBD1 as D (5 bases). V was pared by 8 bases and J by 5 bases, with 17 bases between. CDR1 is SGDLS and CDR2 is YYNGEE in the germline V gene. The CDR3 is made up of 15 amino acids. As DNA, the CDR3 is TGTGCCAGTAAACCCGGGACGGAAGATAATTCACCCCTCCACTTT. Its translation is CASKPGTEDNSPLHF.

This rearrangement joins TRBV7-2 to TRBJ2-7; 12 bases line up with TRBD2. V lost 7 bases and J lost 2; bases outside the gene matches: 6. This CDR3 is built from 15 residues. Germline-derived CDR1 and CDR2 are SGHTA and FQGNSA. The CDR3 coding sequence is TGTGCCAGCACCACTAGCGGGGGGCAAACCTACGAGCAGTACTTC. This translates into CASTTSGGQTYEQYF.